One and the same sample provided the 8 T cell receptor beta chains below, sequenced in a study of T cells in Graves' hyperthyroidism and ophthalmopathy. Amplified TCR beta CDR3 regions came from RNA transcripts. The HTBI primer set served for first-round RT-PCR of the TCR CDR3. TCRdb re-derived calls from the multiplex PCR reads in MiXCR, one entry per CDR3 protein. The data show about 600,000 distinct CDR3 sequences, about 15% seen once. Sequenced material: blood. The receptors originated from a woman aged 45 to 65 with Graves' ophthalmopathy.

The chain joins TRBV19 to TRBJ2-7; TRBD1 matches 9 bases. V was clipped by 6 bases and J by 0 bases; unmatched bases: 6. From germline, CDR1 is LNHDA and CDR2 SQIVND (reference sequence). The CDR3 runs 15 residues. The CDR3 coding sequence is TGTGCCAGTAGCCACGGGACAGGGTCCTCCTACGAGCAGTACTTC. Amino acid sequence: CASSHGTGSSYEQYF.

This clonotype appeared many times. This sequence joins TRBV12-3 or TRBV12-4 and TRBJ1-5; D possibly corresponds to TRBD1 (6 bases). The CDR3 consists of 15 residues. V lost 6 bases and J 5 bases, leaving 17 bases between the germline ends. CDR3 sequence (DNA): TGTGCCAGCAGGGGGGACACGGAGAGGGATCAGCCCCAGCATTTT. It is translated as CASRGDTERDQPQHF.

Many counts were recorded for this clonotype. The CDR3 here is CASSLSPSRGGRGTEAFF. CDR3 nucleotides: TGTGCCAGCAGCTTAAGCCCCTCTCGGGGGGGGCGGGGGACTGAAGCTTTCTTT. The rearrangement links TRBV7-3 to TRBJ1-1; D perhaps matches TRBD1 (6 bases). Germline CDR1 is SGHTA and CDR2 is FQGTGA. The CDR3 sequence is 18 residues long. V lost 1 base, J lost 5 bases, and 23 bases lay in between.

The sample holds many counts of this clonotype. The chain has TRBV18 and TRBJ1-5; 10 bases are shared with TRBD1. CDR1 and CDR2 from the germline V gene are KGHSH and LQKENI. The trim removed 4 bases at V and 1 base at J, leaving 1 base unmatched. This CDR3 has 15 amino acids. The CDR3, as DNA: TGTGCCAGCTCACGACAGGGGGCCAGCAATCAGCCCCAGCATTTT. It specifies CASSRQGASNQPQHF.

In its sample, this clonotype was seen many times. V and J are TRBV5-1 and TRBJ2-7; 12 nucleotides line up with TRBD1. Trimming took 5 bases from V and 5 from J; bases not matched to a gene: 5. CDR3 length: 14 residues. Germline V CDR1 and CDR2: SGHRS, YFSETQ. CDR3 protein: CASRPGQGADEQYF. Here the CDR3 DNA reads TGCGCCAGCAGACCGGGACAGGGGGCGGACGAGCAGTACTTC.

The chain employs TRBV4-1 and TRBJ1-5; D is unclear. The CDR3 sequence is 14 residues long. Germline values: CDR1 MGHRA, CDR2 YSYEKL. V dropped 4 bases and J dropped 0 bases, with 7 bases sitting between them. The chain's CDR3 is CASSLSFSNQPQHF. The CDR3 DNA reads TGCGCCAGCAGCCTCTCGTTTAGCAATCAGCCCCAGCATTTT.

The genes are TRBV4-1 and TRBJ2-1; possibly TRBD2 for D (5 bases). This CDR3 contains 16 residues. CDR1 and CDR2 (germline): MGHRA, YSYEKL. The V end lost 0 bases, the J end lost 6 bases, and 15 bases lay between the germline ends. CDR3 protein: CASSQDSRATFNEQFF. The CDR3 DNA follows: TGCGCCAGCAGCCAAGATTCGCGGGCCACCTTCAATGAGCAGTTCTTC.

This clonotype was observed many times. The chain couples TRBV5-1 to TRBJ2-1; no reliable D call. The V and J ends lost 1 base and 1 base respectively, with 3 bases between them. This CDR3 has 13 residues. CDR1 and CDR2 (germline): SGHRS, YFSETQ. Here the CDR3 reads CASSLFSYNEQFF. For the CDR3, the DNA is TGCGCCAGCAGCTTGTTTTCCTACAATGAGCAGTTCTTC.